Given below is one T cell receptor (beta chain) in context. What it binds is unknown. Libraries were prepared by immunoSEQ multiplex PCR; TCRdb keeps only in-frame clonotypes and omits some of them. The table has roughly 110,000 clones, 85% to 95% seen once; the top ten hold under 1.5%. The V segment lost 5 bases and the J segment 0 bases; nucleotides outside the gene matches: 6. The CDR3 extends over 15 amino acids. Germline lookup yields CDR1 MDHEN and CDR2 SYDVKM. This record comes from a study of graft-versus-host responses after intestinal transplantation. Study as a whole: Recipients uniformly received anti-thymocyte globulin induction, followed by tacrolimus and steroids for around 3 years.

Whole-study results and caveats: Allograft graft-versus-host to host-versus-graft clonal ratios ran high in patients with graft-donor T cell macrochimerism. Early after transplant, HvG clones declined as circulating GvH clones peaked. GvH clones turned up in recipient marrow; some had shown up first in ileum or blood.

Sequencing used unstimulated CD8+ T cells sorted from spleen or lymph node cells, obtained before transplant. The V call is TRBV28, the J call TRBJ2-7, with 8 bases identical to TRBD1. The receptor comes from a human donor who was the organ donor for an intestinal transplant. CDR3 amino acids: CASSPGTGLSYEQYF. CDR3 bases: TGTGCCAGCAGTCCTGGGACAGGTCTCTCCTACGAGCAGTACTTC.